This T cell receptor (beta chain) is from a study of cytomegalovirus exposure and HLA in healthy donors (dated by TCRdb to about 2017). In terms of the full investigation: In an earlier analysis of several hundred of the donors, roughly 300 Gb of sequence data and roughly 100 million unique TCR beta sequences from 150 million to 200 million T cells were reported. An early release covering roughly 600 HLA-typed donors comprised about 310 gigabases of sequencing data and roughly 86 million unique TCR sequences. Among the roughly 410 genotyped donors, around 81% belonged to the genetic ancestry cluster associated with self-reported Caucasian donors. The study was designed to test whether signatures of past pathogen exposure could be identified by cataloging public T cell receptors. The T cell repertoires of several hundred subjects were profiled by immunosequencing and related to cytomegalovirus serostatus. Besides the first cohort of under 700 subjects, a separate validation cohort made up of 120 different subjects was used. High-throughput TCR immunosequencing, statistical association of individual TCRs with disease status, and machine learning were combined to predict cytomegalovirus infection status. A later analysis re-analyzed previously published TCR beta repertoires from about 600 donors and added high-resolution HLA genotyping to study TCR occurrence patterns. Rather than drawing on any new phenotypic data, the later analysis identified candidate immune exposures from TCR beta sequences and the way those sequences occurred across donors. In an earlier analysis of around 540 of the donors, high-throughput TCR beta sequencing was used to judge whether each TCR beta V gene segment behaved as functional or pseudogenic. Donor age, sex, ethnicity and CMV serostatus were compiled together with the repertoire data. In a later genetic analysis, genome-wide SNP genotypes for about three fifths of the roughly 670 donors were used, and that subset was treated as a discovery cohort. Every repertoire in the discovery cohort had been generated on one and the same sequencing platform. Class I and class II HLA loci were covered by the typing at four-digit resolution. The number of typed donors differed by locus: 629-630 for A, B, C, DRB1 and DQB1; approximately 540 for DQA1; 600 to 610 for DPA1; and roughly 470 for DPB1. About five DR-DQ haplotypes were handled as single units for association and clustering, since linkage in the cohort was strong. Across around 400 genotyped donors of the cohort, an average of roughly 250,000 unique TCR beta nucleotide sequences per donor were sequenced, and approximately 19% of those sequences were non-productive.

Remarks on this clone: Its recognized antigen is unknown. Base qualities are not at hand, and no much larger clone is one base apart.

Library creation used the immunoSEQ multiplex PCR assay. The multiplex PCR relied on a mix of 60 forward primers for TCR Vbeta segments and 13 reverse primers for TCR Jbeta segments. The CDR3 region of rearranged TCR beta genes was amplified from genomic DNA with a multiplex PCR assay. Amplified TCR beta libraries were sequenced as 87-base-pair reads on the Illumina HiSeq System. The published analysis was carried out like this. A later analysis tallied 80 million to 95 million unique TCR beta chains across the 666 repertoires, and roughly 11 million of those chains were shared by two or more donors. A nearest-neighbor algorithm error-corrected the raw reads and collapsed the reads into unique sequences, merging closely related sequences to remove PCR and sequencing errors. Alignment of CDR3 sequences to IMGT reference sequences was used to assign V, D and J gene segments. For a sequence to be retained, a match of at least six nucleotides was required to both a V gene segment and a J gene segment. Rearrangements were classified as productive when the CDR3 lacked stop codons and remained in frame with V and J, and all other rearrangements were classified as non-productive. Following IMGT convention, CDR3 was defined as the stretch from the second conserved V-encoded cysteine to the conserved J-encoded phenylalanine. Sequences without an unambiguous match to a single V gene segment were excluded from the earlier analysis of about 600 of the donors. An earlier analysis of a few hundred of the donors classified V segments as functional when productive rearrangements were above 56.7% and as segregating when the standard deviation between donors was above 5%. A statistical classification framework was developed to diagnose cytomegalovirus status using the catalog of TCR beta chain sequences. V and J gene assignment, in a later analysis, came from comparing TCR nucleotide sequences with IMGT/GENE-DB human TR gene sequences. Using the TCRdist pipeline, a later analysis assigned CDR3 sequences along with most-parsimonious VDJ recombination scenarios. In a later analysis, each TCR beta chain was defined by its CDR3 amino acid sequence together with its V-gene family, and reads lacking a unique V-gene family were excluded. A later analysis removed several hundred highly shared, low-generation-probability nucleotide sequences to deal with suspected cross-contamination and a sequencing artifact. In a later analysis, a clonal expansion index for each public chain was calculated from normalized within-repertoire ranks of inferred template counts. In a later analysis, generation probabilities were computed with a VDJ recombination model fitted to out-of-frame rearrangements, and the resulting probabilities were checked against IGoR. In a later analysis, hypergeometric tests were used to score TCR-TCR, TCR-HLA and TCR-CMV co-occurrence, with a repertoire-size bias correction applied to TCR pairs. To estimate false discovery rates, a later analysis permuted the HLA or CMV assignments 20 times. In a later analysis, co-occurring TCRs were grouped using DBSCAN, and TCRdist sequence similarity was added for clustering within HLA-allele-positive subsets. Repertoires with fewer than 30,000 or more than 120,000 public chains, plus five repertoires with anomalous nucleotide sharing, were excluded from co-occurrence clustering. The table was pulled from immuneACCESS by TCRdb, which kept in-frame rearrangements only. Such tables lose some clones; where checked, under half of the loss comes from unresolved V genes, and the rest has no known cause. D and trimming come from the DNA, and the V and J calls and clone size come from that table. Counted in this sample were 200,000 to 250,000 clones; approximately 84% of them appeared once. Clones ranked in the top ten supply roughly 0.58% of the sample.

Summary of the overall study and its limitations: A later genetic analysis reported fewer N-insertions in productive TCRs among donors in an Asian-associated ancestry cluster than the approximately 700-donor mean. Roughly 15 rarely observed V segments, including chromosome 9 orphons, were excluded from the earlier analysis of about 610 of the donors because counts were too low. Presence/absence analyses assumed roughly uniform sequencing depth across donors, an assumption that may not hold. CMV serostatus was the only immune exposure information available for the cohort. In a later analysis, the rate of TCR association differed among HLA loci, with DRB1 alleles having the most associated TCRs and HLA-C alleles having the fewest. In a later analysis, over 15,000 TCR beta sequences were associated with specific HLA alleles at a false discovery rate of 0.05. Several of the top co-occurrence clusters appeared to be linked to parvovirus B19, influenza, CMV and Epstein-Barr virus, according to a later analysis. According to a later analysis, most CMV-associated TCR beta chains appeared to be HLA-restricted, and the HLA associations seemed to be driven largely by CMV exposure. This cohort had only TCR beta chains sequenced, and the lack of alpha or paired-chain data limited which features could be detected. Three of the identified cytomegalovirus-associated TCR beta chains were confirmed in vitro to be specific for cytomegalovirus antigens. In an earlier analysis of around 600 of the donors, most TCR beta V segments were observed in productive rearrangements about 87% or about 30% of the time, broadly matching IMGT annotations. The classifier was reported to diagnose cytomegalovirus status with high specificity and sensitivity in both the original and validation cohorts. In a later analysis, HLA-associated TCR beta chains showed more clonal expansion and lower generation probabilities than non-associated chains that were equally common. Because HLA typing was unavailable for some donors at each locus, only the typed subset was used in association tests. Linkage disequilibrium might explain the correlated functional status among segregating V segments, but an unknown experimental factor could not be excluded. The study gave a list of about 160 TCR beta chains associated with cytomegalovirus. Some IMGT-functional V segments, including TRBV6-2 and TRBV6-3, could not be distinguished by the 87-base-pair reads and were therefore excluded. It was suggested by the authors that the approach could potentially be generalized to other disease states and immunological phenotypes. A later genetic analysis associated a missense DCLRE1C variant with V-gene and J-gene trimming of TCR beta chains, and an independent cohort replicated the association. When HLA alleles, especially DR and DQ, strongly co-occurred, TCR associations were difficult to assign to individual alleles. Most TCR sequences were observed very rarely across donors, whereas some public TCRs were present in many individuals. A further reported finding was that TCR beta sequences accurately predicted the HLA-A and HLA-B alleles for most subjects in the first cohort. A cluster of highly shared sequence variants was judged likely to be a technical artifact of the sequencing pipeline.

In total, roughly 710 healthy bone marrow donors made up the cohort. Cohort members were all nominally healthy when sampled, although unrecorded immune exposures were likely present. The donor tested CMV seronegative, placing the donor among the 350 to 400 seronegative members of the cohort. A peripheral blood sample was collected from each donor, and TCR beta sequencing was performed on peripheral blood mononuclear cells. The Qiagen DNeasy Blood Extraction Kit was used to extract genomic DNA from the blood cell samples. V is pruned by 2 bases and J by 5 bases, leaving 13 bases of the junction without a gene match. The germline V gene sets CDR1 to SGHRS and CDR2 to YFSETQ. The CDR3 contains 17 residues, cysteine and phenylalanine counted. The CDR3 DNA has 51 bases and is translated from base 1.

This clonotype originated in a woman in her thirties or forties in good health and CMV-seronegative. The V gene is TRBV5-1 and the J gene is TRBJ2-7; 10 bases in the middle match TRBD1. The sequenced sample was PBMCs. The CDR3 region has the sequence CASSFQRPDRGRDEQYF. The bases read TGCGCCAGCAGCTTTCAACGCCCTGACAGGGGGCGAGACGAGCAGTACTTC.